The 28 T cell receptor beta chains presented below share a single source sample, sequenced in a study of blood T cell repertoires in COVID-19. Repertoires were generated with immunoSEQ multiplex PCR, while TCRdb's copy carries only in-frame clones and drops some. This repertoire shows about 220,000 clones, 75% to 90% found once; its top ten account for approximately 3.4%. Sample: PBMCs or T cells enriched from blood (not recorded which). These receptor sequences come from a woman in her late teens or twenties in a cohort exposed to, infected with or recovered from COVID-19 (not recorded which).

Here the CDR3 DNA reads TGTGCCAGCTCACCACCGGGACAGCAGGGCTACACCTTC. This translates into CASSPPGQQGYTF. The chain recombines TRBV18 with TRBJ1-2; 7 positions match TRBD1. V lost 0 bases to trimming and J lost 8 bases; unmatched junction nucleotides: 3. CDR1 KGHSH and CDR2 LQKENI come from the germline V gene. The CDR3 runs 13 residues.

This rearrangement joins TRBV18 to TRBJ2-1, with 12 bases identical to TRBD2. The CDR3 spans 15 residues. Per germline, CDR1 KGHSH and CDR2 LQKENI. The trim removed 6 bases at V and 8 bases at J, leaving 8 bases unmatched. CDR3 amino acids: CASSPGLAGFDEQFF. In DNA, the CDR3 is TGTGCCAGCTCGCCCGGACTAGCGGGGTTCGATGAGCAGTTCTTC.

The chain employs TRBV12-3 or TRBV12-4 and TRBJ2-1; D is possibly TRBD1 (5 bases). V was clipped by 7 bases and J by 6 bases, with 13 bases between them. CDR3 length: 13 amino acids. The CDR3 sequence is CASKGNLGNEQFF. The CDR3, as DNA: TGTGCCAGCAAGGGGAACTTGGGCAATGAGCAGTTCTTC.

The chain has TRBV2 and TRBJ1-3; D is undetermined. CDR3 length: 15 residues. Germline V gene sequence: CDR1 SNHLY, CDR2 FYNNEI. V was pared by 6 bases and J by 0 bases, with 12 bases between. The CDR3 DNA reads TGTGCCAGCAGCTTAACTCCTCTCTCTGGAAACACCATATATTTT. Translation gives CASSLTPLSGNTIYF.

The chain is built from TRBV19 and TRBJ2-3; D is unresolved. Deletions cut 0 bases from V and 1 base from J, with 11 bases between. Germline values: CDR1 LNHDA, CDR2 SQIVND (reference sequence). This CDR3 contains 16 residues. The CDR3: CASSIDRVLGTDTQYF. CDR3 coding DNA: TGTGCCAGTAGTATAGATCGGGTTCTAGGCACAGATACGCAGTATTTT.

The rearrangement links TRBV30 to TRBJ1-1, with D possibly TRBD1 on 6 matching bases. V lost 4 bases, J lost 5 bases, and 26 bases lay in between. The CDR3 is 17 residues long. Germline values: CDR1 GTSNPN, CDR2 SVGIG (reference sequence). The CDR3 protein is CAWNSHRTRGGETEAFF. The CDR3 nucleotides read TGTGCCTGGAACTCCCACCGCACGAGGGGGGGCGAGACTGAAGCTTTCTTT.

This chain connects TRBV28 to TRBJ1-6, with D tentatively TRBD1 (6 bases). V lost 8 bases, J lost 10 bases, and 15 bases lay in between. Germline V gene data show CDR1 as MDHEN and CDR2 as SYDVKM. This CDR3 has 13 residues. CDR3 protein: CASGDTGRSPLHF. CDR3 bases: TGTGCCAGCGGAGATACAGGGCGCTCACCCCTCCACTTT.

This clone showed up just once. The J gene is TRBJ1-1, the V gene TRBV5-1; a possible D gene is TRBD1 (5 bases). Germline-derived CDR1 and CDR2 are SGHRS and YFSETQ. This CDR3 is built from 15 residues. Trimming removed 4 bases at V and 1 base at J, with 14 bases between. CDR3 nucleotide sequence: TGCGCCAGCAGCGGTACAGGCCGGAAGAACACTGAAGCTTTCTTT. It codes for CASSGTGRKNTEAFF. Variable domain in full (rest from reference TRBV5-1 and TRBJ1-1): KAGVTQTPRYLIKTRGQQVTLSCSPISGHRSVSWYQQTPGQGLQFLFEYFSETQRNKGNFPGRFSGRQFSNSRSEMNVSTLELGDSALYLCASSGTGRKNTEAFFGQGTRLTVV.

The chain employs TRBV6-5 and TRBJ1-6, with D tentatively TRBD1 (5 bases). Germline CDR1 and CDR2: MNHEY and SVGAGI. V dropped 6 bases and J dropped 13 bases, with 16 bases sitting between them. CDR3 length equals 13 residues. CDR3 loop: CASRREGADPLHF. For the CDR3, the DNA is TGTGCCAGCAGAAGAGAAGGGGCGGATCCCCTCCACTTT.

CDR3 sequence (DNA): TGTGCCAGCAGCTTGTTCCCTGGCTCACCCCTCCACTTT. Translated: CASSLFPGSPLHF. The J gene is TRBJ1-6, the V gene TRBV5-6; no clear D gene. The CDR3 totals 13 residues. The V and J ends lost 1 base and 10 bases respectively, with 9 bases between them. CDR1 and CDR2 from the germline V gene are SGHDT and YYEEEE.

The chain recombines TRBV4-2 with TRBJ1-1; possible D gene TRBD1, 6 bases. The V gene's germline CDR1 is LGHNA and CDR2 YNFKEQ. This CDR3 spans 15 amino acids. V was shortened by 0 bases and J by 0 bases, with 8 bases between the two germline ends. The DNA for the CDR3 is TGTGCCAGCAGCCAAGATCAGGGGATGAACACTGAAGCTTTCTTT. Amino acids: CASSQDQGMNTEAFF.

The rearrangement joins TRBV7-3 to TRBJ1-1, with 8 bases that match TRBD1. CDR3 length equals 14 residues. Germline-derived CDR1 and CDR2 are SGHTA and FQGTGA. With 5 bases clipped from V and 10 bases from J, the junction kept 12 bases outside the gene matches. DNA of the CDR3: TGTGCCAGCAGCCCGTCAGGGGGCCAGGGGAGAGCTTTCTTT. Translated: CASSPSGGQGRAFF.

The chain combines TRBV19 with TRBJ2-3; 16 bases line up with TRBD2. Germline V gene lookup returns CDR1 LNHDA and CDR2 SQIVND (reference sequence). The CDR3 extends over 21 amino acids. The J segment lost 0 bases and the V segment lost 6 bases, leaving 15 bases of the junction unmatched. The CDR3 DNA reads TGTGCCAGTAGCAAAACCTCCGGGACTAGCGGGGGGGCGGCTAGCACAGATACGCAGTATTTT. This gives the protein CASSKTSGTSGGAASTDTQYF.

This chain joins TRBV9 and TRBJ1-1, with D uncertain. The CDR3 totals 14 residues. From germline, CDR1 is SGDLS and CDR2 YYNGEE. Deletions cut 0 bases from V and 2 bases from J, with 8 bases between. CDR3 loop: CASSVELANTEAFF. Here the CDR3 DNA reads TGTGCCAGCAGCGTAGAATTGGCAAACACTGAAGCTTTCTTT.

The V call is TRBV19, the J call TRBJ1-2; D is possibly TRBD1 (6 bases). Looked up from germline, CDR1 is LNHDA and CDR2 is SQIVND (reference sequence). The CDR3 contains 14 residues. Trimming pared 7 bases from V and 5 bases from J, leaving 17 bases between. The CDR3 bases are TGTGCCAGTACGGCTCCAGGGGTAACTTATGGCTACACCTTC. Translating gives CASTAPGVTYGYTF.

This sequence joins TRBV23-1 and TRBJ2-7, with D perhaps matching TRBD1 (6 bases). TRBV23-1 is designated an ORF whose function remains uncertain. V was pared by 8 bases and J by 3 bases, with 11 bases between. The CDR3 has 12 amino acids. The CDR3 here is CASRDTLYEQYF. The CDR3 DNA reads TGCGCCAGCCGGGACACCCTCTACGAGCAGTACTTC.

The CDR3 spells CAISDLREQGNEQFF. CDR3 coding DNA: TGTGCCATCAGTGACCTGCGGGAGCAGGGAAATGAGCAGTTCTTC. The chain joins TRBV10-3 to TRBJ2-1; TRBD2 matches at 7 bases. The CDR3 has 15 amino acids. V was pared by 3 bases and J by 7 bases, with 9 bases of the junction left unmatched. Germline CDR1 reads ENHRY; CDR2 reads SYGVKD.

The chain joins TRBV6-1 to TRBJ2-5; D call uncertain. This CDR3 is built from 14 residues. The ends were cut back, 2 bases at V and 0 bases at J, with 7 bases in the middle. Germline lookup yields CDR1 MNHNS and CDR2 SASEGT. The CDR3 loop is CASSEIPYQETQYF. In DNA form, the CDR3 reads TGTGCCAGCAGTGAAATCCCGTACCAAGAGACCCAGTACTTC.

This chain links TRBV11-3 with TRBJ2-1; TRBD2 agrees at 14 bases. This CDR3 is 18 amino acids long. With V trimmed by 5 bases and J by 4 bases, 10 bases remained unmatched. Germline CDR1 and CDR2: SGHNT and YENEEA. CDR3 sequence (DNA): TGTGCCAGCAGCCCTTTCAGGGGGACTAGCGGGGGATACAATGAGCAGTTCTTC. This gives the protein CASSPFRGTSGGYNEQFF.

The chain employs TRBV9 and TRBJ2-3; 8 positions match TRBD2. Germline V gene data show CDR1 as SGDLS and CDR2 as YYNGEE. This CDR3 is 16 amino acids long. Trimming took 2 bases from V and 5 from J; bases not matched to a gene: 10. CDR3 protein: CASSVLSAGAQDTQYF. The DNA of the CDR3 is TGTGCCAGCAGCGTCCTCTCAGCGGGAGCCCAAGATACGCAGTATTTT.

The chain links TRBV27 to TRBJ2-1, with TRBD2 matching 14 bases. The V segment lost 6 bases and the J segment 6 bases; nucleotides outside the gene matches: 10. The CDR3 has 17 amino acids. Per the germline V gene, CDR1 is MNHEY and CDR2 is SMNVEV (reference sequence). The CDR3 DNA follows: TGTGCCAGCAGCCCCCTCAAGGGGACTAGCGGGAGCAATGAGCAGTTCTTC. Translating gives CASSPLKGTSGSNEQFF.

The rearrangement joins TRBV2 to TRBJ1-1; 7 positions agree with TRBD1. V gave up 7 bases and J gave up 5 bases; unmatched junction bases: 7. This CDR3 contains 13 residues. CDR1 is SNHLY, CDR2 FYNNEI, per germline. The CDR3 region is CASNLQGRTEAFF. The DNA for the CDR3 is TGTGCCAGCAATTTACAGGGGAGGACTGAAGCTTTCTTT.

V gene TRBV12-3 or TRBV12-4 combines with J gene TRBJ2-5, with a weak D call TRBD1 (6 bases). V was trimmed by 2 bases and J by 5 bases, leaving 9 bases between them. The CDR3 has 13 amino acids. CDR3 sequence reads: CASSLYRVETQYF. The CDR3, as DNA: TGTGCCAGCAGTTTATACAGGGTCGAGACCCAGTACTTC.

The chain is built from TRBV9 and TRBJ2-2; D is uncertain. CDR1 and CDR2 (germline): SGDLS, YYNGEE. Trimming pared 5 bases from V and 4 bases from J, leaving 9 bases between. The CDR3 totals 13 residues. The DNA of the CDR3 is TGTGCCAGCAGTCGACTGCTCACCGGGGAGCTGTTTTTT. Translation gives CASSRLLTGELFF.

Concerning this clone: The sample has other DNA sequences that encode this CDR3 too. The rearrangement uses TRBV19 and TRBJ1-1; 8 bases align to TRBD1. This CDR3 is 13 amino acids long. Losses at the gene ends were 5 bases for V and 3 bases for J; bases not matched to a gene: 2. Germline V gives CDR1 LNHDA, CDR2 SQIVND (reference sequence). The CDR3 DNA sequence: TGTGCCAGTAGTTCGGACAGGGACACTGAAGCTTTCTTT. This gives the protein CASSSDRDTEAFF. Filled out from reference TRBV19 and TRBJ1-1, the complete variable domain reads DGGITQSPKYLFRKEGQNVTLSCEQNLNHDAMYWYRQDPGQGLRLIYYSQIVNDFQKGDIAEGYSVSREKKESFPLTVTSAQKNPTAFYLCASSSDRDTEAFFGQGTRLTVV.

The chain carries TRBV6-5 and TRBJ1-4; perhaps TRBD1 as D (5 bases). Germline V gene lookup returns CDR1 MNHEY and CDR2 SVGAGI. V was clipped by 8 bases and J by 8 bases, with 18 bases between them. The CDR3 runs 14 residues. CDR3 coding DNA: TGTGCCAGCTCACATTCGGAGGGGCTAGAAAAACTGTTTTTT. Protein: CASSHSEGLEKLFF.

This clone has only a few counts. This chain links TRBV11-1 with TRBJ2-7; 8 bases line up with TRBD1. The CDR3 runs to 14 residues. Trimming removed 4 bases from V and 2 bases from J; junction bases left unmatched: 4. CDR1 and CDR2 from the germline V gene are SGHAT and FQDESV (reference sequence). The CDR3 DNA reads TGTGCCAGCAGCTCGACAGGGGTACCCTACGAGCAGTACTTC. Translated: CASSSTGVPYEQYF.

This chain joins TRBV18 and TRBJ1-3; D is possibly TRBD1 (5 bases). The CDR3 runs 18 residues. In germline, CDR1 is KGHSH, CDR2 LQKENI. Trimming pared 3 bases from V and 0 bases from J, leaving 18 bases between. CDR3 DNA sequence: TGTGCCAGCTCACCTCAACCCTACGGGCAGGGCTCTGGAAACACCATATATTTT. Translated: CASSPQPYGQGSGNTIYF.